These T cell receptor beta chains were read from a single sample in a study of blood T cell repertoires in COVID-19. TCRdb keeps only in-frame clones here, not all; method: immunoSEQ multiplex PCR. The sample yields fewer than 200,000 clones, about nine tenths seen once. Sample: peripheral blood. All receptors derive from a man between 65 and 85 years old with active or convalescent COVID-19. Both conserved end residues are part of each CDR3. Each record gives: D gene, J gene, V gene, clone size, CDR3 DNA, CDR3 protein. A D gene is named only where the DNA matches it firmly. Clone sizes are given selectively: once, few, many, or a class where the clone is expanded.

-	TRBJ2-6	TRBV29-1	-	TGCAGCGTTGTACGTGGGAGCCCTGGGGCCAACGTCCTGACTTTC	CSVVRGSPGANVLTF
TRBD2	TRBJ2-1	TRBV6-6	-	TGTGCCAGCAGGCCCGGGACTAGATCCTACAATGAGCAGTTCTTC	CASRPGTRSYNEQFF
-	TRBJ1-3	TRBV7-2	-	TGTGCCAGCAGCTTACAACAGAGCTCTGGAAACACCATATATTTT	CASSLQQSSGNTIYF
TRBD1	TRBJ1-1	TRBV19	-	TGTGCCAGTAGTGCCCGACAGGGGGCGCGTTTGGCCACTGAAGCTTTCTTT	CASSARQGARLATEAFF
-	TRBJ1-2	TRBV18	-	TGTGCCAGCTCGCACCGACAGGCAGTTCCTAACTATGGCTACACCTTC	CASSHRQAVPNYGYTF
TRBD1	TRBJ1-1	TRBV7-2	-	TGTGCCAGCAGCCGCGGGACAGGGAACACTGAAGCTTTCTTT	CASSRGTGNTEAFF
-	TRBJ2-5	TRBV6-2/TRBV6-3	-	TGTGCCAGCAGCGAGGGACTCGTGACCCAGTACTTC	CASSEGLVTQYF
-	TRBJ1-6	TRBV6-5	-	TGTGCCAGCGTGGGCGATACGTATAATTCACCCCTCCACTTT	CASVGDTYNSPLHF
-	TRBJ1-6	TRBV6-5	-	TGTGCCAGCAGCCCCAGGCGGAGGGGTGGTTCACCCCTCCACTTT	CASSPRRRGGSPLHF
TRBD2	TRBJ2-1	TRBV7-2	-	TGTGCCAGCACCCCTCGCAGCGGGGGGTCGATTGAGCAGTTCTTC	CASTPRSGGSIEQFF
-	TRBJ2-5	TRBV25-1	-	TGTGCCAGCAGTGACCCTCGGGACTTTCGTCGCCAAGAGACCCAGTACTTC	CASSDPRDFRRQETQYF
-	TRBJ1-2	TRBV9	-	TGTGCCAGCAGCGTAGGTCAGTCCTATGGCTACACCTTC	CASSVGQSYGYTF
TRBD1	TRBJ1-2	TRBV14	-	TGTGCCAGCAGCTCCGGGACAGGGGGCTTAAACTATGGCTACACCTTC	CASSSGTGGLNYGYTF
-	TRBJ2-7	TRBV10-1	many	TGCGCCAGCAGTGAACACGCCGGGGGAGAGCAGTACTTC	CASSEHAGGEQYF
TRBD1	TRBJ1-5	TRBV4-3	-	TGCGCCAGCAGCCAAGTGCTCGTAACAGGGGGCAATCAGCCCCAGCATTTT	CASSQVLVTGGNQPQHF
-	TRBJ1-5	TRBV19	-	TGTGCCAGTAGTACTGAGCGGGGCAATCAGCCCCAGCATTTT	CASSTERGNQPQHF
TRBD1	TRBJ1-1	TRBV19	-	TGTGCCAGTAGCCCCCGGACAGGGACTGAAGCTTTCTTT	CASSPRTGTEAFF
-	TRBJ2-3	TRBV18	-	TGTGCCAGCTCACCCCTTGGGGGGGGCCGCACAGATACGCAGTATTTT	CASSPLGGGRTDTQYF
TRBD1	TRBJ1-1	TRBV18	-	TGTGCCAGCTCACAATCCGGGACAGGGCGATCAGCTGAAGCTTTCTTT	CASSQSGTGRSAEAFF
-	TRBJ1-1	TRBV5-1	-	TGCGCCAGCAGCCCCACCGGCGGAATCCCTGAAGCTTTCTTT	CASSPTGGIPEAFF
-	TRBJ2-2	TRBV14	-	TGTGCCAGCAGCCAACTCGGCGGTAGCACCGGGGAGCTGTTTTTT	CASSQLGGSTGELFF
-	TRBJ2-7	TRBV27	-	TGTGCCAGCAGACGGACCGTGGACAATCCCTACGAGCAGTACTTC	CASRRTVDNPYEQYF
-	TRBJ1-5	TRBV18	few	TGTGCCAGCTCCCCTCCCAATCAGCCCCAGCATTTT	CASSPPNQPQHF
-	TRBJ1-1	TRBV6-5	-	TGTGCCAGCACCTGGGGGGGGACCATGAACACTGAAGCTTTCTTT	CASTWGGTMNTEAFF
TRBD1	TRBJ1-4	TRBV28	once	TGTGCCAGCAGTTTGGTCGACAGGGATAATGAAAAACTGTTTTTT	CASSLVDRDNEKLFF
-	TRBJ2-2	TRBV18	-	TGTGCCAGCTCACCGGACATCTCAGGGGGGGAGCTGTTTTTT	CASSPDISGGELFF
TRBD2	TRBJ2-1	TRBV19	-	TGTGCCAGTAGGTCGGTAGCGGGATTAAGTGAGCAGTTCTTC	CASRSVAGLSEQFF
-	TRBJ1-1	TRBV7-9	-	TGTGCCAGCAGCCCCCTCGGGAACACTGAAGCTTTCTTT	CASSPLGNTEAFF
-	TRBJ1-5	TRBV6-2/TRBV6-3	-	TGTGCCAGCGGCCCCACGGGAGTGACGGGTCAGCCCCAGCATTTT	CASGPTGVTGQPQHF
-	TRBJ1-1	TRBV5-1	few	TGCGCCAGCAGCCAGGGGAACACTGAAGCTTTCTTT	CASSQGNTEAFF
TRBD1	TRBJ1-3	TRBV7-2	-	TGTGCCAGCAGCCCGCGGACAGGGGGTGGAAACACCATATATTTT	CASSPRTGGGNTIYF
TRBD1	TRBJ1-5	TRBV19	-	TGTGCCAGTAGTTCCCGGACAGGGTTGCGCGATCAGCCCCAGCATTTT	CASSSRTGLRDQPQHF
TRBD2	TRBJ2-7	TRBV6-6	-	TGTGCCAGCAGCAACGGGGGGGACTACGAGCAGTACTTC	CASSNGGDYEQYF
TRBD1	TRBJ2-2	TRBV4-3	-	TGCGCCAGCAGCTCTGAGGGGGACAGGGGGTTCCACACCGGGGAGCTGTTTTTT	CASSSEGDRGFHTGELFF
TRBD1	TRBJ1-6	TRBV5-6	-	TGTGCCAGCAGCTTAGGAGACAGGGGAAATAATTCACCCCTCCACTTT	CASSLGDRGNNSPLHF
TRBD1	TRBJ1-1	TRBV6-2/TRBV6-3	-	TGTGCCAGCAGTACGGACAGGGGGGCTTTCTTT	CASSTDRGAFF